This entry lists 22 T cell receptor beta chains sequenced from one sample in a study of a mutant IDH1 vaccine in newly diagnosed glioma. The table came from immunoSEQ multiplex PCR; TCRdb's copy has only in-frame clones and leaves some out. The data contain 25,000 to 35,000 clones, around 92% of them seen just once; the ten biggest clones take up roughly 20%. Time point defined: week 5, during vaccination. Topical imiquimod was applied with each vaccine dose, which held 300 ug of mutant IDH1 20-mer peptide. Antigens of these TCRs are unknown. The sequencing here drew on PBMCs, taken from a glioma patient whose treatment included an IDH1 peptide vaccine. The source is a man in his late teens or twenties with glioma.

This clone was counted once. The chain is built from TRBV18 and TRBJ1-1, with D unresolved. Germline V gives CDR1 KGHSH, CDR2 LQKENI. V was trimmed by 3 bases and J by 0 bases, leaving 8 bases between them. The CDR3 runs 14 residues. CDR3 nucleotides: TGTGCCAGCTCACCGATGGCGATGAACACTGAAGCTTTCTTT. This gives the protein CASSPMAMNTEAFF. The full variable domain, with the rest looked up from reference TRBV18 and TRBJ1-1, is NAGVMQNPRHLVRRRGQEARLRCSPMKGHSHVYWYRQLPEEGLKFMVYLQKENIIDESGMPKERFSAEFPKEGPSILRIQQVVRGDSAAYFCASSPMAMNTEAFFGQGTRLTVV.

The chain uses TRBV19 and TRBJ1-5, with D tentatively TRBD1 (5 bases). Germline CDR1 and CDR2: LNHDA and SQIVND (reference sequence). V was clipped by 6 bases and J by 7 bases, with 13 bases between them. CDR3 length: 13 residues. Written as DNA, the CDR3 is TGTGCCAGTAGCCGGGCAGGGACCCAGCCCCAGCATTTT. It translates to CASSRAGTQPQHF.

CDR3 residues: CASSFLDRGAEAFF. For the CDR3, the DNA is TGTGCCAGCAGCTTCCTGGACAGGGGCGCTGAAGCTTTCTTT. This chain links TRBV7-9 with TRBJ1-1; 9 bases are a match to TRBD1. Germline assignment: CDR1 SEHNR and CDR2 FQNEAQ (reference sequence). The CDR3 covers 14 residues. Trimming removed 3 bases from V and 6 bases from J; junction bases left unmatched: 5. Looking up the rest from reference TRBV7-9 and TRBJ1-1 gives the full variable domain: DTGVSQNPRHKITKRGQNVTFRCDPISEHNRLYWYRQTLGQGPEFLTYFQNEAQLEKSRLLSDRFSAERPKGSFSTLEIQRTEQGDSAMYLCASSFLDRGAEAFFGQGTRLTVV.

This clone appeared once. The CDR3 spells CAWSDRRRAGVQPQHF. The CDR3 DNA follows: TGTGCCTGGAGCGATAGGAGACGGGCGGGGGTGCAGCCCCAGCATTTT. V and J are TRBV30 and TRBJ1-5; D is possibly TRBD1 (5 bases). In germline, CDR1 is GTSNPN, CDR2 SVGIG (reference sequence). V was trimmed by 3 bases and J by 7 bases, leaving 22 bases between them. The length of the CDR3 is 16 residues.

In regard to this clone: At the DNA level, this CDR3 is encoded by other sequences in the same sample as well. The rearrangement uses TRBV20-1 and TRBJ1-2; D perhaps matches TRBD1 (5 bases). CDR3 length equals 11 residues. V lost 3 bases to trimming and J lost 8 bases, with 10 bases between them. Germline CDR1 and CDR2: DFQATT and SNEGSKA (reference sequence). In nucleotides, the CDR3 is TGCAGTGCTAGCCCAGGGTACGGCTACACCTTC. Amino acids: CSASPGYGYTF.

J is TRBJ1-1 and V is TRBV2, with a possible D match to TRBD1 (6 bases). The CDR3 is 15 residues long. V shed 4 bases and J shed 3 bases, with 15 bases lying between them. Germline V gene sequence: CDR1 SNHLY, CDR2 FYNNEI. The CDR3 is CASSGRGRAYTEAFF. The CDR3 bases are TGTGCCAGCAGTGGGCGGGGGCGCGCGTACACTGAAGCTTTCTTT.

This chain links TRBV6-5 with TRBJ1-5; maybe TRBD1 (6 bases). This CDR3 is built from 13 residues. Germline CDR1 is MNHEY and CDR2 is SVGAGI. Trimming took off 4 bases at V and 4 bases at J, with 8 bases between the two ends. The CDR3 region has the DNA TGTGCCAGCAGTTGGGACATTAATCAGCCCCAGCATTTT. Translating gives CASSWDINQPQHF.

This chain connects TRBV6-5 to TRBJ1-1; perhaps TRBD1 as D (6 bases). The CDR3 length is 15 residues. Germline lookup yields CDR1 MNHEY and CDR2 SVGAGI. The V gene lost 2 bases and the J gene lost 5 bases, with 15 bases spanning the gap. Here the CDR3 DNA reads TGTGCCAGCAGTTACGATCGGCAGGGGAGTACTGAAGCTTTCTTT. Translation: CASSYDRQGSTEAFF.

V usage is TRBV15 and J usage is TRBJ2-5, with no clear D. In germline, CDR1 is LNHNV, CDR2 YYDKDF (reference sequence). V was clipped by 0 bases and J by 0 bases, with 8 bases between them. The CDR3 length is 15 residues. Here the CDR3 reads CATSRDKAYQETQYF. In DNA, the CDR3 is TGTGCCACCAGCAGAGATAAGGCGTACCAAGAGACCCAGTACTTC. The whole variable domain, remainder taken from reference TRBV15 and TRBJ2-5, is DAMVIQNPRYQVTQFGKPVTLSCSQTLNHNVMYWYQQKSSQAPKLLFHYYDKDFNNEADTPDNFQSRRPNTSFCFLDIRSPGLGDTAMYLCATSRDKAYQETQYFGPGTRLLVL.

This chain connects TRBV30 to TRBJ1-2; D gene ambiguous. V was shortened by 0 bases and J by 6 bases, with 11 bases between the two germline ends. The CDR3 length is 13 residues. Germline CDR1 GTSNPN, CDR2 SVGIG (reference sequence). The CDR3 is CAWSVVGSDGYTF. The CDR3 DNA sequence: TGTGCCTGGAGTGTTGTGGGATCCGATGGCTACACCTTC.

CDR3 residues: CASSGDRGHYGYTF. The CDR3 DNA reads TGTGCCAGCAGTGGAGACAGGGGGCACTATGGCTACACCTTC. This rearrangement joins TRBV6-5 to TRBJ1-2, with 10 bases that match TRBD1. CDR1 and CDR2 from the germline V gene are MNHEY and SVGAGI. CDR3 length: 14 amino acids. The trim removed 5 bases at V and 3 bases at J, leaving 3 bases unmatched.

The V gene is TRBV6-6, the J gene TRBJ1-1; no clear D gene. Trimming removed 2 bases from V and 0 bases from J, with 7 bases in between. CDR1 and CDR2 from the germline V gene are MNHNY and SVGAGI (reference sequence). The CDR3 totals 14 residues. Written as DNA, the CDR3 is TGTGCCAGCAGTTACATCCTCATGAACACTGAAGCTTTCTTT. Translating it yields CASSYILMNTEAFF.

This chain connects TRBV30 to TRBJ2-7; no clear D. V shed 0 bases and J shed 2 bases, with 11 bases lying between them. Germline CDR1 is GTSNPN and CDR2 is SVGIG (reference sequence). The CDR3 has 14 residues. The CDR3 coding sequence is TGTGCCTGGAGTGTACGGCGGCAGCCCTACGAGCAGTACTTC. Translated: CAWSVRRQPYEQYF.

This clone was observed a single time. The DNA of the CDR3 is TGTGCCAGCAGCAAAGTTACGGGGGGCACTGAAGCTTTCTTT. The encoded protein is CASSKVTGGTEAFF. V usage is TRBV21-1 and J usage is TRBJ1-1. TRBV21-1 is deemed a pseudogene. This CDR3 is 14 amino acids long.

The chain joins TRBV2 to TRBJ1-5, with D unresolved. The CDR3 loop spans 13 amino acids. The germline gives CDR1 SNHLY, CDR2 FYNNEI. V lost 5 bases and J lost 2, with 7 bases in between. The CDR3 is CASSSDGNQPQHF. The CDR3 nucleotides are TGTGCCAGCAGTTCTGACGGCAATCAGCCCCAGCATTTT.

The V and J genes are TRBV2 and TRBJ1-1; possible D gene TRBD1, 6 bases. The germline V gene encodes CDR1 SNHLY and CDR2 FYNNEI. V lost 6 bases to trimming and J lost 5 bases, with 19 bases between them. CDR3 length: 15 residues. The CDR3 nucleotides are TGTGCCAGCAGGGGGGCGGGGTTGGGTGGGACTGAAGCTTTCTTT. As protein: CASRGAGLGGTEAFF.

The V call is TRBV7-6, the J call TRBJ2-7; D might be TRBD1 (6 bases). Trimming pared 4 bases from V and 4 bases from J, leaving 14 bases between. This CDR3 is 14 amino acids long. Germline assignment: CDR1 SGHVS and CDR2 FNYEAQ. CDR3 in DNA: TGTGCCAGCAGCTCGAGGACAGACCTTTACGAGCAGTACTTC. It yields the protein CASSSRTDLYEQYF. The variable domain in full, completed from reference TRBV7-6 and TRBJ2-7, reads GAGVSQSPRYKVTKRGQDVALRCDPISGHVSLYWYRQALGQGPEFLTYFNYEAQQDKSGLPNDRFSAERPEGSISTLTIQRTEQRDSAMYRCASSSRTDLYEQYFGPGTRLTVT.

CDR3 DNA sequence: TGTGCCAGCAGTCAACTATACAATGAGCAGTTCTTC. This sequence encodes CASSQLYNEQFF. The gene calls are TRBV7-9 and TRBJ2-1; D gene ambiguous. The CDR3 is 12 residues long. Trimming pared 6 bases from V and 4 bases from J, leaving 7 bases between. CDR1 is SEHNR, CDR2 FQNEAQ, per germline (reference sequence).

The V call is TRBV5-4, the J call TRBJ2-6; D not certain. CDR1 SGHNT and CDR2 YYREEE come from the germline V gene (reference sequence). The germline V and J ends were trimmed by 2 bases and 0 bases, with 6 bases remaining between them. CDR3 length: 15 residues. CDR3 in amino acids: CASSFQISGANVLTF. The CDR3 bases are TGTGCCAGCAGCTTTCAGATCTCTGGGGCCAACGTCCTGACTTTC.

V gene TRBV30 combines with J gene TRBJ2-7, with D maybe TRBD1 (6 bases). Trimming cost V 3 bases and J 2 bases, with 14 bases left between them. Germline CDR1 and CDR2: GTSNPN and SVGIG (reference sequence). CDR3 size: 14 residues. Written as DNA, the CDR3 is TGTGCCTGGAGCGCTGGACAGACAACCTACGAGCAGTACTTC. It specifies CAWSAGQTTYEQYF.

V usage is TRBV15 and J usage is TRBJ2-2, with 7 positions matching TRBD1. The CDR3 spans 15 residues. CDR1 LNHNV and CDR2 YYDKDF come from the germline V gene (reference sequence). V lost 5 bases and J lost 5; bases outside the gene matches: 8. The CDR3, as DNA: TGTGCCACCAGCCCTCGACAGGGTGGGACCGGGGAGCTGTTTTTT. Translation: CATSPRQGGTGELFF.

V gene TRBV10-3 combines with J gene TRBJ2-2; the D gene is possibly TRBD1 (6 bases). There are 13 residues in the CDR3. V was cut by 9 bases and J by 4 bases, with 12 bases left in between. Per the germline V gene, CDR1 is ENHRY and CDR2 is SYGVKD. The CDR3: CAIQGYATGELFF. DNA of the CDR3: TGTGCCATACAGGGTTACGCCACCGGGGAGCTGTTTTTT.